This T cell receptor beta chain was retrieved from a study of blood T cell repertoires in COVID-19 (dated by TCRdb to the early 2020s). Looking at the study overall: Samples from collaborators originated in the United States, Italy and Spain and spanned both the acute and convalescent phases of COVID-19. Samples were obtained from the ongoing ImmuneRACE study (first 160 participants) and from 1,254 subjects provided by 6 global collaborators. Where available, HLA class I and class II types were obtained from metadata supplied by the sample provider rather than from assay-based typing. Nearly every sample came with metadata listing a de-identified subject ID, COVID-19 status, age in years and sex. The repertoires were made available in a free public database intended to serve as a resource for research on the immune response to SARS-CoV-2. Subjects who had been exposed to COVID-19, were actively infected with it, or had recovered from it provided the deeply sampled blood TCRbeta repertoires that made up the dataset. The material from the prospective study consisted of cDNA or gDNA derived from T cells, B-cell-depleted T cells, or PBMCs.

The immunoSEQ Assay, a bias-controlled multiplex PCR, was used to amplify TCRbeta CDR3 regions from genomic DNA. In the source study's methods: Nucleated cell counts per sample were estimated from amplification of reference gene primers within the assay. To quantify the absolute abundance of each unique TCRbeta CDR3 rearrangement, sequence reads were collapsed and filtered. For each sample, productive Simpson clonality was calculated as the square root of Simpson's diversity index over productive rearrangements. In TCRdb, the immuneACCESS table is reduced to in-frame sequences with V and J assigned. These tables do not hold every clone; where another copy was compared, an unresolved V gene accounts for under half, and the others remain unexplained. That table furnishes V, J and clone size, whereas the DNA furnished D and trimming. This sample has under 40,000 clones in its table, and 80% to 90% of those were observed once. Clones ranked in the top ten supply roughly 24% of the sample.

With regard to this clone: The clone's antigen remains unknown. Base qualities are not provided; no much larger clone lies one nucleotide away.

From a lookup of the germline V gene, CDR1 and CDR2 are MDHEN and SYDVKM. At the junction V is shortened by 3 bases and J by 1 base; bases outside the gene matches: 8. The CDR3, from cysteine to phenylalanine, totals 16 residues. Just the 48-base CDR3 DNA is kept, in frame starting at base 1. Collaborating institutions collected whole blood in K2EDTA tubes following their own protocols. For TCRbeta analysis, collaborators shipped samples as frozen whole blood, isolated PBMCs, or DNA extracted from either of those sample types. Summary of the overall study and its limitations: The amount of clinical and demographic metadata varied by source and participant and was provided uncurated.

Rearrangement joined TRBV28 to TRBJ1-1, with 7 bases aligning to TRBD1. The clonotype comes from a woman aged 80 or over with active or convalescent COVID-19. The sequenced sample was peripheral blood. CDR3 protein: CASSLGGQPGNTEAFF. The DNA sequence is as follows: TGTGCCAGCAGTTTGGGGGGACAGCCGGGGAACACTGAAGCTTTCTTT.